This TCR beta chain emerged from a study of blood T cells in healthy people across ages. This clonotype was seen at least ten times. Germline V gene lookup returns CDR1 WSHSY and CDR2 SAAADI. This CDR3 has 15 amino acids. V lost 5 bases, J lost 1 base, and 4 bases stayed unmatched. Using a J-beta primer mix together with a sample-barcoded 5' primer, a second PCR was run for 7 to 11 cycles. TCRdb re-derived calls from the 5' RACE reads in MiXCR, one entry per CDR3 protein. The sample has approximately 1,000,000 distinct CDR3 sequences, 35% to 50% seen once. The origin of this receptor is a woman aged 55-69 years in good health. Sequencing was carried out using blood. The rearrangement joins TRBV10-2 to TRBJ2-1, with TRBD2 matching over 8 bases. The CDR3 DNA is TGCGCCAGCAGTCCTAGCGGGTTTTCCTACAATGAGCAGTTCTTC. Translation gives CASSPSGFSYNEQFF.